This entry is about one T cell receptor (beta chain). The time point is: persistent/refractory GD, antithyroid drugs over 5 years with positive TRAb. The TCR library was prepared using RNA isolated from PBMCs. The entry originates in a study of regulatory T cells in long-lasting Graves disease. Researchers made TCR beta libraries by using iRepertoire HTBI primers and running Arm-PCR on CDR3 regions. MiXCR, applied by TCRdb to the multiplex PCR reads, yields one record per CDR3 protein. The repertoire consists of about 660,000 distinct CDR3 sequences, with roughly 30% occurring once and the leading ten covering under 55%. The junction had 4 bases not matched to a gene; V was cut back by 4 bases and J by 4 bases. This CDR3 comprises 14 residues. Germline V CDR1 and CDR2: MNHNS, SASEGT.

This chain connects TRBV6-1 to TRBJ2-3; TRBD2 matches 8 bases. Sequenced material: peripheral blood mononuclear cells (PBMCs), taken when the disease was refractory, from a patient treated with antithyroid drugs. The sequence was collected from a female donor with Graves disease. CDR3 in DNA: TGTGCCAGCAGTGCTAGCGGGTGGCCAGATACGCAGTATTTT. It codes for CASSASGWPDTQYF.